The source of this TCR beta chain is a study of blood T cell repertoires in COVID-19. Study information: The cDNA or gDNA used as material had been derived from T cells, B-cell-depleted T cells, or PBMCs.

Original processing methods: Scientists estimated how many nucleated cells there were by amplifying reference gene primers. TCRdb's copy holds only in-frame clones and misses some; the assay was immunoSEQ multiplex PCR. Clone size and the V and J calls come from that table; the DNA yielded D and trimming. The repertoire holds 35,000 to 50,000 clones, about 88% seen once, with around 13% in the top ten. The sequenced sample was peripheral blood. The TCR comes from a woman in her 70s in a cohort sampled during active COVID-19.

CDR3 in amino acids: CASSLGQPDTQYF. Written as DNA, the CDR3 is TGTGCCAGCTCCCTCGGACAGCCAGATACGCAGTATTTT. The V call is TRBV18, the J call TRBJ2-3; D might be TRBD1 (6 bases). The V and J ends lost 6 bases and 4 bases respectively, with 11 bases between them. From germline, CDR1 is KGHSH and CDR2 LQKENI. CDR3 length: 13 residues.